This entry lists 27 T cell receptor beta chains sequenced from one sample in a study of T cell responses to AZD1222 COVID-19 vaccine. Libraries were prepared by immunoSEQ multiplex PCR; TCRdb keeps only in-frame clonotypes and omits some of them. Of more than 150,000 clones in the sample, around 88% are singletons; the top ten hold approximately 0.5%. Sequenced here: peripheral blood, sampled on day 0 of AZD1222 vaccination. Source of these receptors: an adult in good health.

The V call is TRBV7-9, the J call TRBJ2-2; possibly TRBD1 for D (6 bases). This CDR3 comprises 14 residues. Trimming left V 5 bases short and J 6 bases short, with 13 bases between. CDR1 is SEHNR, CDR2 FQNEAQ, per germline (reference sequence). The CDR3 region is CASSPTGPAGELFF. CDR3 DNA sequence: TGTGCCAGCAGCCCAACAGGGCCTGCCGGGGAGCTGTTTTTT.

The J gene is TRBJ2-6, the V gene TRBV5-1, with D possibly TRBD1 on 6 matching bases. Trimming shortened V by 0 bases and J by 2 bases, and 6 bases separated the two germline ends. The CDR3 runs to 15 residues. Germline V gene sequence: CDR1 SGHRS, CDR2 YFSETQ. The CDR3: CASSLDRAGANVLTF. The CDR3 nucleotides are TGCGCCAGCAGCTTGGACAGGGCTGGGGCCAACGTCCTGACTTTC.

V gene TRBV18 combines with J gene TRBJ2-5; possible D gene TRBD1, 6 bases. CDR3 size: 13 residues. CDR1 and CDR2 from the germline V gene are KGHSH and LQKENI. V gave up 7 bases and J gave up 2 bases, with 11 bases separating them. CDR3 sequence reads: CASFRGGQETQYF. The CDR3 DNA sequence: TGTGCCAGCTTCAGGGGCGGTCAAGAGACCCAGTACTTC. The whole variable domain, filled in from reference TRBV18 and TRBJ2-5, reads NAGVMQNPRHLVRRRGQEARLRCSPMKGHSHVYWYRQLPEEGLKFMVYLQKENIIDESGMPKERFSAEFPKEGPSILRIQQVVRGDSAAYFCASFRGGQETQYFGPGTRLLVL.

The chain uses TRBV5-1 and TRBJ1-4; D not certain. Germline lookup yields CDR1 SGHRS and CDR2 YFSETQ. This CDR3 is 13 amino acids long. Trimming shortened V by 5 bases and J by 0 bases, and 5 bases separated the two germline ends. CDR3 protein: CASRGTTNEKLFF. The CDR3 bases are TGCGCCAGCAGGGGAACAACTAATGAAAAACTGTTTTTT.

The rearrangement uses TRBV30 and TRBJ2-3, with D perhaps matching TRBD1 or TRBD2 (7 bases each). The V and J ends lost 2 bases and 3 bases respectively, with 12 bases between them. This CDR3 is built from 14 residues. Germline V gene data show CDR1 as GTSNPN and CDR2 as SVGIG (reference sequence). The CDR3 region is CAWSTRGGTDTQYF. In DNA, the CDR3 is TGTGCCTGGAGTACCAGGGGGGGGACAGATACGCAGTATTTT.

CDR3: CASAPGVSNQPQHF. The CDR3 DNA follows: TGCGCCAGCGCTCCGGGAGTCAGCAATCAGCCCCAGCATTTT. V gene TRBV10-2 combines with J gene TRBJ1-5; D is unclear. CDR1 is WSHSY, CDR2 SAAADI, per germline. Trimming shortened V by 8 bases and J by 1 base, and 12 bases separated the two germline ends. The CDR3 loop spans 14 amino acids.

V usage is TRBV4-2 and J usage is TRBJ1-2, with a weak D call TRBD1 (6 bases). CDR1 LGHNA and CDR2 YNFKEQ come from the germline V gene. V lost 1 base and J 4 bases, leaving 13 bases between the germline ends. The CDR3 covers 15 residues. The CDR3 protein is CASSQATGTPYGYTF. The CDR3 DNA reads TGTGCCAGCAGCCAAGCGACCGGGACACCCTATGGCTACACCTTC.

This chain joins TRBV4-1 and TRBJ2-5; perhaps TRBD1 as D (5 bases). The CDR3 is 13 residues long. CDR1 is MGHRA, CDR2 YSYEKL, per germline. Trimming removed 5 bases at V and 0 bases at J, with 7 bases between. CDR3 nucleotide sequence: TGCGCCAGCAGCTCAGGGAACCAAGAGACCCAGTACTTC. Translated, it gives CASSSGNQETQYF.

The V call is TRBV30, the J call TRBJ1-4, with 7 bases that match TRBD1. The V segment lost 5 bases and the J segment 7 bases; nucleotides outside the gene matches: 4. CDR1 is GTSNPN and CDR2 is SVGIG in the germline V gene (reference sequence). This CDR3 spans 12 amino acids. The CDR3, as DNA: TGTGCCTGGTCAGGGGGAGGTGAAAAACTGTTTTTT. It encodes CAWSGGGEKLFF.

In the case of this clone: The same CDR3 arises from other DNA sequences in this sample as well. The chain links TRBV6-2 or TRBV6-3 to TRBJ2-7; maybe TRBD1 (5 bases). This CDR3 has 11 residues. CDR1 is MNHEY, CDR2 SVGEGT, per germline. V was shortened by 4 bases and J by 6 bases, with 7 bases between the two germline ends. The CDR3 region is CASSWGGEQYF. The CDR3 DNA reads TGTGCCAGCAGTTGGGGCGGCGAGCAGTACTTC.

V gene TRBV6-5 combines with J gene TRBJ1-1; 10 positions match TRBD1. The V and J ends lost 5 bases and 4 bases, in that order; junction bases with no gene match: 7. CDR1 and CDR2 from the germline V gene are MNHEY and SVGAGI. CDR3 size: 15 residues. CDR3 loop: CASSLRGTGVTEAFF. CDR3 nucleotide sequence: TGTGCCAGCAGTCTCCGGGGGACAGGGGTCACTGAAGCTTTCTTT.

The chain uses TRBV15 and TRBJ2-4; TRBD2 matches 10 bases. V shed 6 bases, J shed 0 bases, and the junction held 5 bases outside the gene matches. The CDR3 consists of 16 residues. Germline V CDR1 and CDR2: LNHNV, YYDKDF (reference sequence). CDR3 sequence: CATSPGLALAKNIQYF. CDR3 bases: TGTGCCACCAGTCCGGGACTAGCGTTAGCCAAAAACATTCAGTACTTC.

The chain links TRBV19 to TRBJ1-2, with TRBD1 matching 7 bases. CDR1 is LNHDA, CDR2 SQIVND, per germline (reference sequence). Trimming cost V 6 bases and J 4 bases; bases outside gene matches: 14. The CDR3 contains 16 residues. CDR3 in DNA: TGTGCCAGTAGGGTCCCGAGGGGGCGAGGTATCTATGGCTACACCTTC. Its protein is CASRVPRGRGIYGYTF.

The chain is built from TRBV12-3 or TRBV12-4 and TRBJ1-1; D remains unclear. The V gene lost 3 bases and the J gene lost 5 bases, with 10 bases spanning the gap. The CDR3 contains 13 residues. The CDR3 reads CASSFGGGTEAFF. The CDR3 DNA is TGTGCCAGCAGTTTTGGTGGCGGGACTGAAGCTTTCTTT.

The J gene is TRBJ1-5, the V gene TRBV27; no definite D call. Trimming removed 6 bases from V and 0 bases from J, with 3 bases in between. CDR3 size: 12 residues. Germline loops: CDR1 MNHEY, CDR2 SMNVEV (reference sequence). The DNA of the CDR3 is TGTGCCAGCAGGCATAGCAATCAGCCCCAGCATTTT. It specifies CASRHSNQPQHF.

V is TRBV6-6 and J is TRBJ2-1; possibly TRBD2 for D (6 bases). The CDR3 is made up of 15 amino acids. The ends were cut back, 6 bases at V and 5 bases at J, with 17 bases in the middle. CDR1 and CDR2 (germline): MNHNY, SVGAGI (reference sequence). The CDR3 protein is CASSLPSGENNEQFF. DNA of the CDR3: TGTGCCAGCAGCCTACCCTCGGGGGAAAACAATGAGCAGTTCTTC.

J is TRBJ2-2 and V is TRBV4-3; D not certain. Trimming removed 1 base from V and 4 bases from J, with 10 bases in between. CDR3 length: 15 amino acids. Looked up from germline, CDR1 is LGHNA and CDR2 is YSLEER. CDR3: CASSQGSVGTGELFF. CDR3 in DNA: TGCGCCAGCAGCCAAGGAAGCGTGGGCACCGGGGAGCTGTTTTTT.

The V and J genes are TRBV5-6 and TRBJ2-3; the D gene is possibly TRBD1 (6 bases). The CDR3 is 16 amino acids. Germline CDR1 SGHDT, CDR2 YYEEEE. Trimming removed 3 bases at V and 5 bases at J, with 19 bases between. The CDR3 region has the DNA TGTGCCAGCAGCTCTGTAGACGACACCAGGGGAGATACGCAGTATTTT. Translated: CASSSVDDTRGDTQYF. Filled out from reference TRBV5-6 and TRBJ2-3, the complete variable domain reads DAGVTQSPTHLIKTRGQQVTLRCSPKSGHDTVSWYQQALGQGPQFIFQYYEEEERQRGNFPDRFSGHQFPNYSSELNVNALLLGDSALYLCASSSVDDTRGDTQYFGPGTRLTVL.

Points on this clone: Other DNA sequences within the sample encode an identical CDR3. This chain joins TRBV13 and TRBJ2-3; D gene ambiguous. This CDR3 contains 12 residues. The germline gives CDR1 PRHDT, CDR2 FYEKMQ (reference sequence). The V end lost 0 bases, the J end lost 5 bases, and 3 bases lay between the germline ends. The CDR3 spells CASSLGGDTQYF. CDR3 DNA sequence: TGTGCCAGCAGCTTAGGGGGAGATACGCAGTATTTT.

The chain employs TRBV28 and TRBJ2-3, with TRBD1 matching 8 bases. The CDR3 contains 15 residues. Germline V gives CDR1 MDHEN, CDR2 SYDVKM. J was trimmed by 3 bases and V by 3 bases; bases with no gene match: 5. The CDR3: CASSFAGGLTDTQYF. The CDR3 nucleotides are TGTGCCAGCAGTTTCGCAGGGGGCTTAACAGATACGCAGTATTTT.

This chain uses TRBV18 with TRBJ2-1; 8 positions match TRBD2. The ends lost 8 bases at V and 7 bases at J; junction bases unmatched: 7. The CDR3 covers 13 residues. The germline V gene encodes CDR1 KGHSH and CDR2 LQKENI. CDR3 nucleotides: TGTGCCAGCGAACGGACTAGCAGGAATGAGCAGTTCTTC. It encodes CASERTSRNEQFF.

V is TRBV2 and J is TRBJ1-5; D uncertain. The CDR3 covers 15 residues. Germline V CDR1 and CDR2: SNHLY, FYNNEI. V was trimmed by 2 bases and J by 3 bases, leaving 11 bases between them. CDR3 loop: CASSESWQYNQPQHF. CDR3 in DNA: TGTGCCAGCAGTGAATCGTGGCAGTACAATCAGCCCCAGCATTTT.

V usage is TRBV11-3 and J usage is TRBJ2-3; D is ambiguous. This CDR3 contains 11 residues. Between the trimmed V and J ends, which lost 4 bases and 6 bases, there was a span of 5 bases. In germline, CDR1 is SGHNT, CDR2 YENEEA. For the CDR3, the DNA is TGTGCCAGCAGCTCCGGTGATACGCAGTATTTT. This codes for CASSSGDTQYF.

This clone appeared once. The J gene is TRBJ2-6, the V gene TRBV1. TRBV1 is labeled a pseudogene. There are 14 residues in the CDR3. The CDR3 DNA is TGCACCAGCAGCCCCCCCTCTGGGGCCAACGTCCTGACTTTC. It is translated as CTSSPPSGANVLTF.

The V call is TRBV24-1, the J call TRBJ2-1, with 10 positions matching TRBD2. With 1 base clipped from V and 4 bases from J, the junction kept 0 bases outside the gene matches. Germline CDR1 and CDR2: KGHDR and SFDVKD. This CDR3 has 15 residues. CDR3 sequence: CATSDLAGGYNEQFF. The CDR3 nucleotides read TGTGCCACCAGTGATTTAGCGGGGGGGTACAATGAGCAGTTCTTC.

The chain joins TRBV24-1 to TRBJ2-2; TRBD2 matches 13 bases. The CDR3 is made up of 17 amino acids. Losses at the gene ends were 5 bases for V and 4 bases for J; bases not matched to a gene: 6. Looked up from germline, CDR1 is KGHDR and CDR2 is SFDVKD. The CDR3 DNA is TGTGCCACCAGTGGGCGGACTAGCGGGAGAGGCACCGGGGAGCTGTTTTTT. This encodes CATSGRTSGRGTGELFF.

The chain has TRBV4-1 and TRBJ1-6; D is undetermined. The V end lost 1 base, the J end lost 3 bases, and 7 bases lay between the germline ends. Germline CDR1 is MGHRA and CDR2 is YSYEKL. This CDR3 region has 15 residues. The CDR3 sequence is CASSQGQNYNSPLHF. CDR3 nucleotides: TGCGCCAGCAGCCAAGGGCAGAACTATAATTCACCCCTCCACTTT.